The T cell receptor beta chain described here comes from a study of Graves' ophthalmopathy and Graves' hyperthyroidism. The study's findings and limits: At around 65% sensitivity and roughly 72% specificity, the model predicted progression of the ophthalmopathy.

Researchers took RNA transcripts and amplified TCR beta CDR3 regions from them. Second-round multiplex PCR came after a first-round RT-PCR that employed HTBI primers. From the multiplex PCR reads, TCRdb called clonotypes with MiXCR, one entry per CDR3 protein. The sample lists approximately 330,000 distinct CDR3 sequences; 17% were seen once. V shed 6 bases and J shed 3 bases, with 15 bases lying between them. The germline gives CDR1 MNHEY, CDR2 SVGEGT. CDR3 length equals 14 residues. This clonotype came up many times. Its antigen remains unidentified. The sample taken for sequencing was peripheral blood. This clonotype was obtained from an adult man with Graves' ophthalmopathy. The chain couples TRBV6-2 or TRBV6-3 to TRBJ2-7; the D is unclear. The CDR3 here is CASSLPPFGYEQYF. The DNA of the CDR3 is TGTGCCAGCAGCCTGCCCCCGTTTGGCTACGAGCAGTACTTC.